A selection of T cell receptor beta chains follows, all from one sample in a study of blood T cell repertoires in COVID-19. The assay was immunoSEQ multiplex PCR, and TCRdb's table has in-frame clones only and misses some. The table includes around 250,000 clones, roughly 86% detected once. The material sequenced was peripheral blood. All receptors derive from an elderly man with acute or convalescent COVID-19. The CDR3 runs from the conserved cysteine through the conserved F or W. The order of the fields is CDR3 DNA, CDR3 protein, clone size, V gene, D gene, J gene. The D gene is left open where the match is weak. Clone sizes are given selectively: once, few, many, or a class where the clone is expanded.

TGTGCCAGCAGTCCAGGCTTGTCCTATGGCTACACCTTC,CASSPGLSYGYTF,few,TRBV2,NA,TRBJ1-2
TGTGCCACCACTAGTCCCCTAGTCGAGCAGTACTTC,CATTSPLVEQYF,once,TRBV28,NA,TRBJ2-7
TGTGCCAGCAGCCAAGCGGGAGGCTACAATGAGCAGTTCTTC,CASSQAGGYNEQFF,NA,TRBV14,TRBD2,TRBJ2-1
TGTGCCAGCAGTTTGGGAGGATGGGGATATGGAAACACCATATATTTT,CASSLGGWGYGNTIYF,NA,TRBV28,NA,TRBJ1-3
TGTGCCAGCAGTTTAAACCCCTCAGCCCAGCATTTT,CASSLNPSAQHF,NA,TRBV28,NA,TRBJ1-5
TGTGCCAGCAGTGGACAGGGGATGAGCAATCAGCCCCAGCATTTT,CASSGQGMSNQPQHF,few,TRBV2,TRBD1,TRBJ1-5
TGTGCCAGCTCACCGGCGGGGGGGAATCAGCCCCAGCATTTT,CASSPAGGNQPQHF,NA,TRBV18,NA,TRBJ1-5
TGTGCCAGCTCACCAGAGTCAAGCGGGAGGGGGTTCTATGGCTACACCTTC,CASSPESSGRGFYGYTF,NA,TRBV18,NA,TRBJ1-2
TGTGCCAGTAGTTCAGACAGGGATCAGCCCCAGCATTTT,CASSSDRDQPQHF,NA,TRBV19,TRBD1,TRBJ1-5
TGTGCCAGCAGCCTACGGACTAGCGGTTACGCGAACACCGGGGAGCTGTTTTTT,CASSLRTSGYANTGELFF,NA,TRBV9,TRBD2,TRBJ2-2
TGTGCCAGCACCACAGGGGCTACCGAGCAGTTCTTC,CASTTGATEQFF,NA,TRBV2,TRBD1,TRBJ2-1
TGTGCCGGCAGTCTCCAGGGAACCACTGAAGCTTTCTTT,CAGSLQGTTEAFF,NA,TRBV6-5,NA,TRBJ1-1
TGCGCCAGCAGCCAAGATTGGGCCTATACCTTC,CASSQDWAYTF,NA,TRBV4-1,NA,TRBJ1-2
TGCAGCGTTGAGGGACTAGCGGGAGAGGGCTACGAGCAGTACTTC,CSVEGLAGEGYEQYF,once,TRBV29-1,TRBD2,TRBJ2-7
TGTGCCAGCAGCTTAAGGGGACAGGGGGCCCACTACGAGCAGTACTTC,CASSLRGQGAHYEQYF,NA,TRBV11-1,TRBD1,TRBJ2-7
TGTGCCAGCAGCTTGAGGAGAGGGACAGTCCCCACTGAAGCTTTCTTT,CASSLRRGTVPTEAFF,NA,TRBV7-2,TRBD1,TRBJ1-1
TGTGCCAGTAGTATAGGGGGCGGGGTCCCCCGGTACCCCCAGCATTTT,CASSIGGGVPRYPQHF,NA,TRBV19,NA,TRBJ1-5
TGTGCCAGCAGCCAAGGAGGTACAACTAATGAAAAACTGTTTTTT,CASSQGGTTNEKLFF,few,TRBV4-2,NA,TRBJ1-4
TGTGCCAGCAGCAAGATCGGCTCCTACAATGAGCAGTTCTTC,CASSKIGSYNEQFF,NA,TRBV21-1,NA,TRBJ2-1
TGTGCCAGCAGTCCAGGGCCCCAAGAGACCCAGTACTTC,CASSPGPQETQYF,once,TRBV3-1/TRBV3-2,NA,TRBJ2-5
TGTGCCAGCAGCCTGGGAGGGACTGGGAATGAAAAACTGTTTTTT,CASSLGGTGNEKLFF,NA,TRBV3-1/TRBV3-2,NA,TRBJ1-4
TGTGCCAGCACCCTTCTCGCGGGAGGGCCGAGTTTCTTC,CASTLLAGGPSFF,NA,TRBV28,TRBD2,TRBJ2-1
TGTGCCAGCAGCTTCAGACAGGGCTCCTACAATGAGCAGTTCTTC,CASSFRQGSYNEQFF,NA,TRBV5-4,TRBD1,TRBJ2-1
TGTGCCAGCAGCCCTGCCGGCCCGGGACTAGCGGGGGTCGAGCAGTACTTC,CASSPAGPGLAGVEQYF,NA,TRBV6-2/TRBV6-3,TRBD2,TRBJ2-7
TGTGCCAGCAGGAAAGATCGGGGGTTCAGGAACACTGAAGCTTTCTTT,CASRKDRGFRNTEAFF,NA,TRBV27,NA,TRBJ1-1
TGTGCCAGCAGTGTGGCCAGACAAGAGACCCAGTACTTC,CASSVARQETQYF,NA,TRBV2,NA,TRBJ2-5
TGTGCCAGCAGCTTGCAGGGAACGGAGACCCAGTACTTC,CASSLQGTETQYF,NA,TRBV5-5,NA,TRBJ2-5
TGTGCCAGTAGTATCCAGGGAAATCCCTCTGGTCAGCCCCAGCATTTT,CASSIQGNPSGQPQHF,NA,TRBV19,NA,TRBJ1-5
TGTGCCAGTAGTACCTTGGGGTTACAGGGGAGTAATCAGCCCCAGCATTTT,CASSTLGLQGSNQPQHF,NA,TRBV19,TRBD1,TRBJ1-5
TGTGCCAGCAGTTACTCGAGAGGGGGCAGAGAGCCCCAGCATTTT,CASSYSRGGREPQHF,few,TRBV6-2/TRBV6-3,TRBD1,TRBJ1-5
TGTGCCAGCATGGGACAGGGGAACACTGAAGCTTTCTTT,CASMGQGNTEAFF,NA,TRBV2,TRBD1,TRBJ1-1
TGTGCCAGCAGTTTGCAGACAGGGGGCCACTCACCCCTCCACTTT,CASSLQTGGHSPLHF,NA,TRBV6-5,TRBD1,TRBJ1-6
TGTGCCAGCAGCTTGGGACAGGTTGGCTATGGCTACACCTTC,CASSLGQVGYGYTF,NA,TRBV7-9,TRBD1,TRBJ1-2
TGTGCCAGCTCACCAGCAGGGAATGAAAAACTGTTTTTT,CASSPAGNEKLFF,once,TRBV18,NA,TRBJ1-4
TGTGCCAGCTCACCAGAGGAGGGCACTGAAGCTTTCTTT,CASSPEEGTEAFF,NA,TRBV18,NA,TRBJ1-1
TGTGCCAGTGGTCTCCGGGGGGGGCACGGGAACACTGAAGCTTTCTTT,CASGLRGGHGNTEAFF,NA,TRBV19,NA,TRBJ1-1
TGTGCCAGCAGGCTTACAGGAGGGGATTACGGCTACACCTTC,CASRLTGGDYGYTF,NA,TRBV6-5,NA,TRBJ1-2
TGTGCCAGCAGCGTAGGGGAGTCTAACTATGGCTACACCTTC,CASSVGESNYGYTF,once,TRBV9,NA,TRBJ1-2
TGTGCCAGCAGTGACTCGAGAACGGGACAGGGGAACTATGGCTACACCTTC,CASSDSRTGQGNYGYTF,NA,TRBV6-4,TRBD1,TRBJ1-2
TGCGCCAGCAGCCTAAAGACTAGTGCTTCAGATACGCAGTATTTT,CASSLKTSASDTQYF,NA,TRBV5-1,NA,TRBJ2-3
TGTGCCAGTAGTACGGGACAGTGGGAAAATTCACCCCTCCACTTT,CASSTGQWENSPLHF,NA,TRBV19,TRBD1,TRBJ1-6
TGTGCCAGCACTTCTTCCCCCGGGTGGAACACTGAAGCTTTCTTT,CASTSSPGWNTEAFF,NA,TRBV6-5,NA,TRBJ1-1
TGCGCCAGCAGCTTGGCCCGGGACAGTTTCACTGAAGCTTTCTTT,CASSLARDSFTEAFF,few,TRBV5-1,TRBD1,TRBJ1-1
TGTGCCAGCAGTGCAGAAGCGGGAGTTACCGGGGAGCTGTTTTTT,CASSAEAGVTGELFF,NA,TRBV6-4,TRBD2,TRBJ2-2
TGTGCCAGCAGCTCCTATACTATGGTCATGGGCAATGAGCAGTTCTTC,CASSSYTMVMGNEQFF,once,TRBV7-8,NA,TRBJ2-1
TGTGCCAGCAGCCCGGCAGGGACTGGGGCCAACGTCCTGACTTTC,CASSPAGTGANVLTF,NA,TRBV7-2,NA,TRBJ2-6
TGTGCCAGCAGCTTTGAGATGAACACTGAAGCTTTCTTT,CASSFEMNTEAFF,NA,TRBV7-2,NA,TRBJ1-1
TGTGCCAGCAGCATCCACCTTCTGGGGGGACAGGGGGCATTTGCAGTTAATGGCTACACCTTC,CASSIHLLGGQGAFAVNGYTF,NA,TRBV7-9,TRBD1,TRBJ1-2
TGTGCCAGCAGCCAAGATTGGTTCAGGGGGCGTACCGGGGAGCTGTTTTTT,CASSQDWFRGRTGELFF,few,TRBV14,TRBD1,TRBJ2-2